This entry lists 29 T cell receptor beta chains sequenced from one sample in a study of blood T cell repertoires in COVID-19. Assay: immunoSEQ multiplex PCR; the TCRdb copy retains only in-frame clones and omits some. The repertoire consists of more than 65,000 clones, with 75% to 85% occurring once and the leading ten covering 20% to 25%. Sequencing was done on a sample of peripheral blood. Receptor source: a woman aged 45-65 years with acute or convalescent COVID-19.

The chain is built from TRBV6-1 and TRBJ2-2; a weak D match, TRBD1 (7 bases). Trimming stripped 2 bases from V and 0 bases from J, with 25 bases between. The CDR3 has 21 residues. Germline V CDR1 and CDR2: MNHNS, SASEGT. The CDR3 sequence: CASSERAVSAGQFANTGELFF. The CDR3 DNA reads TGTGCCAGCAGTGAAAGAGCAGTGTCGGCGGGACAGTTCGCGAACACCGGGGAGCTGTTTTTT.

CDR3 nucleotides: TGTGCCAGCAGTTACTCAGTCAGGGGGCGGTACGAGCAGTACTTC. This codes for CASSYSVRGRYEQYF. V usage is TRBV6-6 and J usage is TRBJ2-7; 8 nucleotides agree with TRBD1. Trimming took 0 bases from V and 4 from J; bases not matched to a gene: 5. Germline CDR1 MNHNY, CDR2 SVGAGI (reference sequence). The CDR3 totals 15 residues.

J is TRBJ2-1 and V is TRBV2; 7 bases map to TRBD1. V lost 3 bases, J lost 5 bases, and 10 bases stayed unmatched. CDR3 length: 16 amino acids. The germline CDR1 and CDR2 sequences are SNHLY and FYNNEI. CDR3 sequence: CASSDFPGQLHNEQFF. In nucleotides, the CDR3 is TGTGCCAGCAGTGATTTTCCGGGACAGTTACACAATGAGCAGTTCTTC. The full variable domain, in which reference TRBV2 and TRBJ2-1 provide the parts outside the CDR3, is EPEVTQTPSHQVTQMGQEVILRCVPISNHLYFYWYRQILGQKVEFLVSFYNNEISEKSEIFDDQFSVERPDGSNFTLKIRSTKLEDSAMYFCASSDFPGQLHNEQFFGPGTRLTVL.

The genes are TRBV19 and TRBJ2-1, with D perhaps TRBD2 (5 bases). V was shortened by 3 bases and J by 6 bases, with 12 bases between the two germline ends. From germline, CDR1 is LNHDA and CDR2 SQIVND (reference sequence). This CDR3 has 14 residues. The CDR3 spells CASSIRGPVNEQFF. CDR3 DNA sequence: TGTGCCAGTAGTATTCGAGGGCCGGTCAATGAGCAGTTCTTC.

CDR3 residues: CATSDLSGSYEQYF. The DNA for the CDR3 is TGTGCCACCAGTGATTTGAGCGGGAGTTACGAGCAGTACTTC. V usage is TRBV24-1 and J usage is TRBJ2-7, with 8 bases identical to TRBD2. This CDR3 has 14 residues. Per germline, CDR1 KGHDR and CDR2 SFDVKD. After removal of 0 bases from V and 4 bases from J, the junction contained 1 base not matched to a gene.

This clone was seen a single time. The chain employs TRBV4-2 and TRBJ1-2, with D unclear. This CDR3 is 14 amino acids long. With 0 bases removed from V and 4 bases from J, the gap between germline ends came to 9 bases. Germline CDR1 is LGHNA and CDR2 is YNFKEQ. This CDR3 is CASSQENRPYGYTF. The CDR3 bases are TGTGCCAGCAGCCAAGAGAACAGACCCTATGGCTACACCTTC.

This clone has only a few counts. The chain carries TRBV27 and TRBJ1-1, with a possible D match to TRBD1 (6 bases). The CDR3 has 13 residues. V lost 6 bases to trimming and J lost 3 bases, with 11 bases between them. Looked up from germline, CDR1 is MNHEY and CDR2 is SMNVEV (reference sequence). In nucleotides, the CDR3 is TGTGCCAGCAGATCGGACAGAGACACTGAAGCTTTCTTT. It is translated as CASRSDRDTEAFF.

The V gene is TRBV7-9, the J gene TRBJ1-2, with TRBD1 identical over 8 bases. Germline values: CDR1 SEHNR, CDR2 FQNEAQ (reference sequence). Unmatched junction bases numbered 13, after V lost 5 bases and J lost 8 bases. The CDR3 has 15 amino acids. The CDR3 sequence: CASSIQGARPKGYTF. CDR3 bases: TGTGCCAGCAGCATCCAGGGGGCGAGGCCCAAAGGCTACACCTTC.

The CDR3 spells CASSSLISGRAQPDNEQFF. The CDR3 DNA reads as TGTGCCAGCAGCTCCCTCATTAGCGGGAGGGCCCAGCCTGACAATGAGCAGTTCTTC. The rearrangement uses TRBV7-8 and TRBJ2-1; 11 bases line up with TRBD2. Germline assignment: CDR1 SGHVS and CDR2 FQNEAQ. The CDR3 consists of 19 residues. Trimming cost V 4 bases and J 5 bases; bases outside gene matches: 16.

The chain couples TRBV28 to TRBJ2-7; TRBD2 aligns across 11 bases. In germline, CDR1 is MDHEN, CDR2 SYDVKM. V lost 6 bases, J lost 6 bases, and 10 bases stayed unmatched. CDR3 length equals 15 residues. DNA of the CDR3: TGTGCCAGCAGGACTAGCGGGATTGGCTCAAGCGAGCAGTACTTC. It encodes CASRTSGIGSSEQYF.

The chain joins TRBV6-5 to TRBJ2-3, with 13 bases fitting TRBD2. V trimming: 6 bases; J trimming: 9 bases; junction bases outside the gene matches: 9. Germline assignment: CDR1 MNHEY and CDR2 SVGAGI. This CDR3 region has 15 residues. CDR3 sequence (DNA): TGTGCCAGCAGGTCCACTAGCGGGGGGGCCGGGACGCAGTATTTT. Its protein product is CASRSTSGGAGTQYF.

The chain joins TRBV29-1 to TRBJ1-3; D call uncertain. Germline V CDR1 and CDR2: SQVTM, ANQGSEA. Trimming took 0 bases from V and 5 from J, leaving 5 bases between them. The CDR3 is made up of 12 amino acids. The CDR3 here is CSVEDARNTIYF. Written as DNA, the CDR3 is TGCAGCGTTGAAGATGCGAGAAACACCATATATTTT.

This chain uses TRBV12-5 with TRBJ1-1; D gene ambiguous. The germline V and J ends were trimmed by 6 bases and 7 bases, with 9 bases remaining between them. CDR1 is LGHNT and CDR2 is FRNRAP in the germline V gene. The CDR3 contains 11 residues. The CDR3 reads CASGMAREAFF. For the CDR3, the DNA is TGTGCTAGTGGGATGGCCCGTGAAGCTTTCTTT.

The rearrangement links TRBV7-2 to TRBJ2-3; 7 bases are shared with TRBD1. This CDR3 is built from 15 residues. Germline CDR1 reads SGHTA; CDR2 reads FQGNSA. J gave up 3 bases and V 5 bases, and 8 bases lay outside the gene matches. Here the CDR3 reads CASSPGGYQTDTQYF. CDR3 nucleotides: TGTGCCAGCAGCCCAGGGGGTTATCAGACAGATACGCAGTATTTT.

The rearrangement uses TRBV6-2 or TRBV6-3 and TRBJ2-3, with D possibly matching TRBD2 (5 bases). V gave up 0 bases and J gave up 2 bases, with 6 bases separating them. Germline CDR1 and CDR2: MNHEY and SVGEGT. CDR3 length: 14 residues. The CDR3 DNA reads as TGTGCCAGCAGTTACTCGGGAGTCACAGATACGCAGTATTTT. It translates to CASSYSGVTDTQYF.

This rearrangement joins TRBV30 to TRBJ2-7, with D perhaps matching TRBD2 (6 bases). Germline V gives CDR1 GTSNPN, CDR2 SVGIG (reference sequence). The CDR3 runs 12 residues. V lost 7 bases, J lost 0 bases, and 10 bases lay in between. This CDR3 reads CAFGGSSYEQYF. CDR3 bases: TGTGCCTTTGGGGGGAGCTCCTACGAGCAGTACTTC.

This clone has only one observation. The genes are TRBV3-1 (or the pseudogene TRBV3-2) and TRBJ2-1; 11 positions agree with TRBD2. The germline V gene encodes CDR1 LGHDT and CDR2 YNNKEL (reference sequence). The CDR3 contains 16 residues. The J segment lost 8 bases and the V segment lost 1 base, leaving 7 bases of the junction unmatched. CDR3 sequence: CASSQVVWTSGYEQFF. The DNA of the CDR3 is TGTGCCAGCAGCCAAGTCGTCTGGACTAGCGGGTATGAGCAGTTCTTC.

The V and J genes are TRBV6-2 or TRBV6-3 and TRBJ1-2; weak D call: TRBD1 (5 bases). Germline assignment: CDR1 MNHEY and CDR2 SVGEGT. This CDR3 has 14 amino acids. Deletions cut 2 bases from V and 1 base from J, with 8 bases between. For the CDR3, the DNA is TGTGCCAGCAGTTACAGGACATATAACTATGGCTACACCTTC. This translates into CASSYRTYNYGYTF.

J is TRBJ2-1 and V is TRBV4-2, with TRBD2 identical over 14 bases. This CDR3 has 15 residues. V shed 3 bases and J 8 bases; nucleotides not matched to a gene: 3. Per the germline V gene, CDR1 is LGHNA and CDR2 is YNFKEQ. This CDR3 is CASSQGLAGAHEQFF. CDR3 in DNA: TGTGCCAGCAGCCAGGGACTAGCGGGAGCCCATGAGCAGTTCTTC.

V usage is TRBV19 and J usage is TRBJ2-7, with 8 bases aligning to TRBD1. V shed 3 bases and J 2 bases; nucleotides not matched to a gene: 6. Germline values: CDR1 LNHDA, CDR2 SQIVND (reference sequence). The CDR3 is 15 amino acids. DNA for the CDR3: TGTGCCAGTAGTATTCCCGGGACAGGTACCTACGAGCAGTACTTC. Translated: CASSIPGTGTYEQYF. Combining the CDR3 with reference TRBV19 and TRBJ2-7 gives the whole variable domain DGGITQSPKYLFRKEGQNVTLSCEQNLNHDAMYWYRQDPGQGLRLIYYSQIVNDFQKGDIAEGYSVSREKKESFPLTVTSAQKNPTAFYLCASSIPGTGTYEQYFGPGTRLTVT.

Regarding this clone: One end of the junction is discordant with germline, which a read error may explain. V is TRBV11-2 and J is TRBJ2-7, with 7 bases lining up with TRBD2. CDR3 length: 12 residues. Germline V gene sequence: CDR1 SGHAT, CDR2 FQNNGV. The CDR3 sequence is CASSLVSGTIIF. The CDR3 nucleotides are TGTGCCAGCAGCTTAGTAAGCGGGACGATTATCTTC.

The V call is TRBV19, the J call TRBJ1-5; 9 nucleotides agree with TRBD1. The CDR3 is made up of 16 amino acids. V dropped 1 base and J dropped 4; count of bases not matched to a gene: 5. Per the germline V gene, CDR1 is LNHDA and CDR2 is SQIVND (reference sequence). The CDR3 is CASSIVSTGGNQPQHF. CDR3 sequence (DNA): TGTGCCAGTAGTATAGTCTCGACAGGGGGGAATCAGCCCCAGCATTTT.

As DNA, the CDR3 is TGTGCCTGGGGTACAGGGCGGCAAAACATTCAGTACTTC. Translation: CAWGTGRQNIQYF. This chain uses TRBV30 with TRBJ2-4; D may be TRBD1 (6 bases). The germline V gene has CDR1 GTSNPN and CDR2 SVGIG (reference sequence). The length of the CDR3 is 13 residues. V lost 5 bases to trimming and J lost 5 bases, with 13 bases between them.

The V and J genes are TRBV18 and TRBJ2-2, with unresolved D. CDR3 length: 14 amino acids. Germline loops: CDR1 KGHSH, CDR2 LQKENI. Trimming left V 2 bases short and J 7 bases short, with 11 bases between. CDR3 in DNA: TGTGCCAGCTCACCAACTTTGTCGAGCGGGGAGCTGTTTTTT. This encodes CASSPTLSSGELFF.

V usage is TRBV5-1 and J usage is TRBJ2-1; D call uncertain. Trimming removed 0 bases at V and 0 bases at J, with 7 bases between. Germline V gene lookup returns CDR1 SGHRS and CDR2 YFSETQ. The CDR3 spans 15 residues. The chain's CDR3 is CASSLGASSYNEQFF. CDR3 nucleotide sequence: TGCGCCAGCAGCTTGGGGGCGAGCTCCTACAATGAGCAGTTCTTC.

The genes are TRBV10-3 and TRBJ2-7; 7 nucleotides line up with TRBD2. This CDR3 is built from 13 residues. Trimming removed 0 bases from V and 7 bases from J; junction bases left unmatched: 3. Germline V gene lookup returns CDR1 ENHRY and CDR2 SYGVKD. CDR3 coding DNA: TGTGCCATCAGTGAGTCGGGCGGGAGTGAGCAGTACTTC. Its translation: CAISESGGSEQYF.

The genes are TRBV5-1 and TRBJ2-3; 8 bases are a match to TRBD1. This CDR3 spans 17 amino acids. From germline, CDR1 is SGHRS and CDR2 YFSETQ. The J segment lost 4 bases and the V segment lost 2 bases, leaving 12 bases of the junction unmatched. The CDR3 reads CASSFRPLDRAPDTQYF. As DNA, the CDR3 is TGCGCCAGCAGCTTCCGACCCTTGGACAGGGCCCCAGATACGCAGTATTTT.

The chain employs TRBV6-2 or TRBV6-3 and TRBJ1-1; D might be TRBD1 (5 bases). Germline CDR1 reads MNHEY; CDR2 reads SVGEGT. Between the trimmed V and J ends, which lost 2 bases and 7 bases, there was a span of 8 bases. The CDR3 extends over 12 amino acids. CDR3: CASSYGQGEAFF. The CDR3 DNA sequence: TGTGCCAGCAGTTACGGGCAGGGTGAAGCTTTCTTT.

This chain connects TRBV2 to TRBJ1-1; D possibly corresponds to TRBD1 (5 bases). This CDR3 region has 13 residues. V was clipped by 2 bases and J by 3 bases, with 7 bases between them. Germline V gives CDR1 SNHLY, CDR2 FYNNEI. CDR3 loop: CASSEQGHTEAFF. For the CDR3, the DNA is TGTGCCAGCAGTGAACAGGGTCACACTGAAGCTTTCTTT.